The 28 T cell receptor beta chains given below trace back to one sample, sequenced in a study of blood T cell repertoires in COVID-19. Produced via immunoSEQ multiplex PCR; TCRdb's table is partial and in-frame only. This sample has about 330,000 clones, with 87% found just once. Material: peripheral blood. These receptors all stem from a man aged 30 to 39 with COVID-19, enrolled during active disease.

The V call is TRBV19, the J call TRBJ2-7; 8 nucleotides agree with TRBD1. V lost 8 bases to trimming and J lost 6 bases; unmatched junction nucleotides: 12. This CDR3 is 14 amino acids long. From germline, CDR1 is LNHDA and CDR2 SQIVND (reference sequence). The CDR3 region has the DNA TGTGCCAGTGGAAATACAGGGGGGTACTCCGAGCAGTACTTC. This codes for CASGNTGGYSEQYF.

The rearrangement joins TRBV18 to TRBJ2-2; 9 bases agree with TRBD1. The trim removed 6 bases at V and 3 bases at J, leaving 8 bases unmatched. This CDR3 comprises 16 residues. Germline V gives CDR1 KGHSH, CDR2 LQKENI. The CDR3 nucleotides are TGTGCCAGCTCGACAGGGGGTCAGCAGCACACCGGGGAGCTGTTTTTT. Amino acid sequence: CASSTGGQQHTGELFF.

The genes are TRBV20-1 and TRBJ2-1, with 8 bases identical to TRBD1. Looked up from germline, CDR1 is DFQATT and CDR2 is SNEGSKA (reference sequence). This CDR3 has 13 amino acids. Losses at the gene ends were 3 bases for V and 7 bases for J; bases not matched to a gene: 5. DNA of the CDR3: TGCAGTGCTAGTCCCGACAGGGGTAATGAGCAGTTCTTC. Translated: CSASPDRGNEQFF.

The CDR3: CASSQGLAGGEQFF. In DNA form, the CDR3 reads TGTGCCAGCAGCCAGGGACTAGCGGGAGGCGAGCAGTTCTTC. The V and J genes are TRBV3-1 (or the pseudogene TRBV3-2) and TRBJ2-1, with TRBD2 identical over 15 bases. Germline V CDR1 and CDR2: LGHDT, YNNKEL (reference sequence). The V gene end was trimmed by 3 bases and the J gene end by 10 bases; junction bases not matched to a gene: 1. CDR3 size: 14 residues.

The V call is TRBV2, the J call TRBJ1-2; 10 bases line up with TRBD1. CDR3 length: 15 amino acids. Unmatched junction bases numbered 3, after V lost 2 bases and J lost 3 bases. Germline CDR1 SNHLY, CDR2 FYNNEI. This CDR3 reads CASSEKGQGYYGYTF. For the CDR3, the DNA is TGTGCCAGCAGTGAAAAGGGACAGGGGTACTATGGCTACACCTTC.

The genes are TRBV3-1 (or the pseudogene TRBV3-2) and TRBJ2-3, with 11 nucleotides matching TRBD2. This CDR3 comprises 23 residues. Germline V gives CDR1 LGHDT, CDR2 YNNKEL (reference sequence). Trimming cost V 3 bases and J 0 bases; bases outside gene matches: 23. The DNA of the CDR3 is TGTGCCAGCAGCCATCCCCGGAGTAATAGCGGGGGGGCCTCTTGTATGAGCACAGATACGCAGTATTTT. Translating gives CASSHPRSNSGGASCMSTDTQYF.

This clone was counted once. The CDR3 end shows no conserved phenylalanine or tryptophan, and so a read error is likely. It is unclear where the CDR3 begins or ends on the DNA, so no DNA is shown, and the CDR3 is as TCRdb lists it. The V and J genes are TRBV7-2 and TRBJ2-4; the tabulated D call, TRBD1, remains unverified against the DNA. Per the germline V gene, CDR1 is SGHTA and CDR2 is FQGNSA. The CDR3 sequence runs 12 residues, both termini included. The CDR3 sequence: CASSLVAPFGQG.

This clone is a singleton in its sample. The rearrangement joins TRBV7-3 to TRBJ2-7; TRBD1 matches at 11 bases. Germline lookup yields CDR1 SGHTA and CDR2 FQGTGA. V lost 5 bases, J lost 7 bases, and 7 bases stayed unmatched. The CDR3 totals 14 residues. The CDR3 region has the DNA TGTGCCAGCAGCCCCGGACAGGGGGCGGGGGAGCAGTACTTC. Protein: CASSPGQGAGEQYF. The full variable domain, with the rest looked up from reference TRBV7-3 and TRBJ2-7, is GAGVSQTPSNKVTEKGKYVELRCDPISGHTALYWYRQSLGQGPEFLIYFQGTGAADDSGLPNDRFFAVRPEGSVSTLKIQRTERGDSAVYLCASSPGQGAGEQYFGPGTRLTVT.

J is TRBJ1-1 and V is TRBV27; 7 nucleotides agree with TRBD1. CDR3 length: 15 residues. Germline CDR1 is MNHEY and CDR2 is SMNVEV (reference sequence). The junction had 16 bases not matched to a gene; V was cut back by 10 bases and J by 5 bases. CDR3 loop: CATRLTNRGRTEAFF. Here the CDR3 DNA reads TGTGCCACCAGATTAACAAACAGGGGAAGAACTGAAGCTTTCTTT.

The rearrangement uses TRBV5-1 and TRBJ2-2, with 7 nucleotides matching TRBD2. Trimming took 4 bases from V and 5 from J; bases not matched to a gene: 8. Germline values: CDR1 SGHRS, CDR2 YFSETQ. The CDR3 covers 15 residues. The CDR3 bases are TGCGCCAGCAGCCGGAGGGAGGGCCAAACCGGGGAGCTGTTTTTT. It yields the protein CASSRREGQTGELFF.

The rearrangement uses TRBV27 and TRBJ2-5; D not resolved. Trimming removed 5 bases at V and 2 bases at J, with 15 bases between. Germline CDR1 and CDR2: MNHEY and SMNVEV (reference sequence). The CDR3 consists of 15 residues. CDR3 residues: CASSTLLEFQETQYF. The CDR3 DNA reads as TGTGCCAGCAGTACCCTGTTGGAGTTTCAAGAGACCCAGTACTTC.

The rearrangement links TRBV7-8 to TRBJ2-7; 7 bases fit TRBD2. Germline lookup yields CDR1 SGHVS and CDR2 FQNEAQ. The CDR3 extends over 15 amino acids. J was trimmed by 4 bases and V by 5 bases; bases with no gene match: 11. In DNA, the CDR3 is TGTGCCAGCAGCCCCCTGGGAGGGGCTAGATACGAGCAGTACTTC. Its protein is CASSPLGGARYEQYF.

This chain links TRBV9 with TRBJ1-3, with TRBD1 matching over 10 bases. V lost 5 bases and J lost 0; bases outside the gene matches: 8. This CDR3 comprises 17 residues. Germline CDR1 and CDR2: SGDLS and YYNGEE. The CDR3 sequence: CASSDRTGGFSGNTIYF. The CDR3, as DNA: TGTGCCAGCAGTGACAGGACAGGGGGTTTCTCTGGAAACACCATATATTTT.

CDR3 amino acids: CASSPGEENYGYTF. In DNA, the CDR3 is TGTGCCAGCTCACCCGGAGAGGAGAACTATGGCTACACCTTC. This chain uses TRBV18 with TRBJ1-2; no reliable D call. The CDR3 has 14 amino acids. Trimming pared 3 bases from V and 2 bases from J, leaving 10 bases between. Germline values: CDR1 KGHSH, CDR2 LQKENI.

CDR3 nucleotide sequence: TGTGCCAGCAGCTTAAAGGGGGGGAGCTATGGCTACACCTTC. It encodes CASSLKGGSYGYTF. The chain links TRBV7-2 to TRBJ1-2; tentative D call: TRBD1 (6 bases). Trimming stripped 2 bases from V and 4 bases from J, with 11 bases between. The CDR3 covers 14 residues. Per the germline V gene, CDR1 is SGHTA and CDR2 is FQGNSA.

The sample holds one count of this clone. This rearrangement joins TRBV6-6 to TRBJ1-4; no clear D gene. The V end was cut by 6 bases, the J end by 5 bases, with 7 bases between. The CDR3 has 12 residues. The germline V gene has CDR1 MNHNY and CDR2 SVGAGI (reference sequence). CDR3 in amino acids: CASSYINEKLFF. The CDR3 DNA is TGTGCCAGCAGCTACATAAATGAAAAACTGTTTTTT.

The chain uses TRBV30 and TRBJ1-5, with D maybe TRBD1 (5 bases). V dropped 1 base and J dropped 0 bases, with 7 bases sitting between them. There are 14 residues in the CDR3. Germline V gives CDR1 GTSNPN, CDR2 SVGIG (reference sequence). The CDR3 spells CAWSGGTSNQPQHF. CDR3 DNA sequence: TGTGCCTGGAGTGGGGGCACTAGCAATCAGCCCCAGCATTTT. The full variable domain, rest sourced from reference TRBV30 and TRBJ1-5, is SQTIHQWPATLVQPVGSPLSLECTVEGTSNPNLYWYRQAAGRGLQLLFYSVGIGQISSEVPQNLSASRPQDRQFILSSKKLLLSDSGFYLCAWSGGTSNQPQHFGDGTRLSIL.

J is TRBJ1-2 and V is TRBV9, with 8 bases that match TRBD1. There are 14 residues in the CDR3. Per germline, CDR1 SGDLS and CDR2 YYNGEE. The J segment lost 2 bases and the V segment lost 3 bases, leaving 3 bases of the junction unmatched. The CDR3 sequence: CASSEGQANYGYTF. In DNA form, the CDR3 reads TGTGCCAGCAGCGAGGGACAGGCAAACTATGGCTACACCTTC.

This chain joins TRBV2 and TRBJ2-7, with D perhaps matching TRBD1 (6 bases). V shed 6 bases and J shed 3 bases, with 15 bases lying between them. Germline values: CDR1 SNHLY, CDR2 FYNNEI. The CDR3 consists of 14 residues. This CDR3 reads CASREPWTDYEQYF. CDR3 sequence (DNA): TGTGCCAGCAGGGAGCCGTGGACAGACTACGAGCAGTACTTC.

The sample holds one count of this clone. This sequence joins TRBV6-5 and TRBJ1-2; 7 nucleotides line up with TRBD1. CDR1 is MNHEY and CDR2 is SVGAGI in the germline V gene. The J segment lost 4 bases and the V segment lost 5 bases, leaving 10 bases of the junction unmatched. The CDR3 is made up of 15 amino acids. The CDR3 coding sequence is TGTGCCAGCAGTCCAGGGGACAGCAGGGGCTATGGCTACACCTTC. Translated, it gives CASSPGDSRGYGYTF.

The chain links TRBV5-6 to TRBJ2-7; 10 bases map to TRBD2. Germline values: CDR1 SGHDT, CDR2 YYEEEE. J lost 3 bases, V lost 4 bases, and 7 bases had no gene match. CDR3 length equals 15 residues. Here the CDR3 reads CASSSTSGTFYEQYF. In nucleotides, the CDR3 is TGTGCCAGCAGCAGTACTAGCGGGACTTTCTACGAGCAGTACTTC.

This chain links TRBV28 with TRBJ1-3; TRBD1 matches 7 bases. Trimming removed 5 bases from V and 1 base from J; junction bases left unmatched: 5. CDR3 length equals 15 residues. CDR1 and CDR2 (germline): MDHEN, SYDVKM. CDR3: CASSQGQLSGNTIYF. The CDR3 nucleotides are TGTGCCAGCAGTCAGGGACAGTTGTCTGGAAACACCATATATTTT.

The chain combines TRBV19 with TRBJ2-2; unclear D gene. The germline CDR1 and CDR2 sequences are LNHDA and SQIVND (reference sequence). V was shortened by 3 bases and J by 6 bases, with 14 bases between the two germline ends. This CDR3 has 15 residues. CDR3 coding DNA: TGTGCCAGTAGTATTCAGTATTCCGCCCCCGGGGAGCTGTTTTTT. Its protein is CASSIQYSAPGELFF.

The J gene is TRBJ2-5, the V gene TRBV2; D is unclear. Trimming left V 3 bases short and J 5 bases short, with 4 bases between. The CDR3 length is 11 residues. Germline values: CDR1 SNHLY, CDR2 FYNNEI. Here the CDR3 DNA reads TGTGCCAGCAGTGAGGGCGAGACCCAGTACTTC. Amino acids: CASSEGETQYF. Full variable domain (outside the CDR3, taken from reference TRBV2 and TRBJ2-5): EPEVTQTPSHQVTQMGQEVILRCVPISNHLYFYWYRQILGQKVEFLVSFYNNEISEKSEIFDDQFSVERPDGSNFTLKIRSTKLEDSAMYFCASSEGETQYFGPGTRLLVL.

The chain uses TRBV4-3 and TRBJ2-4, with D possibly TRBD2 on 6 matching bases. V dropped 1 base and J dropped 5 bases, with 18 bases sitting between them. Germline CDR1 reads LGHNA; CDR2 reads YSLEER. The CDR3 is 17 residues long. CDR3 sequence (DNA): TGCGCCAGCAGCCAAGCCCGGGGAGGAATAGGGGAAAACATTCAGTACTTC. This translates into CASSQARGGIGENIQYF.

The rearrangement joins TRBV28 to TRBJ2-7; 12 nucleotides match TRBD2. Trimming at V came to 5 bases and at J to 2 bases, leaving 4 bases not matched to a gene. The CDR3 contains 15 residues. CDR1 is MDHEN, CDR2 SYDVKM, per germline. The CDR3 loop reads CASSLAGGPAYEQYF. CDR3 DNA sequence: TGTGCCAGCAGTCTAGCGGGAGGGCCCGCCTACGAGCAGTACTTC.

This chain joins TRBV3-1 (or the pseudogene TRBV3-2) and TRBJ2-3; 10 bases map to TRBD2. The V and J ends lost 1 base and 0 bases, in that order; junction bases with no gene match: 10. The CDR3 is made up of 19 amino acids. The germline CDR1 and CDR2 sequences are LGHDT and YNNKEL (reference sequence). Written as DNA, the CDR3 is TGTGCCAGCAGCCAAGCGTGGCTAGCGGGAGAATCTAGCACAGATACGCAGTATTTT. Translation gives CASSQAWLAGESSTDTQYF.

The chain links TRBV14 to TRBJ2-7, with 9 bases that match TRBD2. The CDR3 has 14 residues. J gave up 2 bases and V 3 bases, and 2 bases lay outside the gene matches. Germline lookup yields CDR1 SGHDN and CDR2 FVKESK. The DNA for the CDR3 is TGTGCCAGCAGCCATATAGCGGGGGCCTACGAGCAGTACTTC. Protein product: CASSHIAGAYEQYF.